The T cell receptor beta chain described here comes from a study of beta chain features in type 1 diabetes. Study-level findings and limits: Individuals with type 1 diabetes displayed fewer insertions and more deletions at VDJ junctions.

CDR3 length: 12 residues. Trimming pared 4 bases from V and 8 bases from J, leaving 11 bases between. Germline assignment: CDR1 SGHDN and CDR2 FVKESK. As regards this clone: Its target is unknown.

TCRB transcripts that were expressed got sequenced, as all of the isolated RNA had been reverse transcribed. Around 3.9 million reads on average were seen across naive, central memory and regulatory T cell samples. Repertoires were generated with immunoSEQ multiplex PCR, while TCRdb's copy carries only in-frame clones and drops some. The sample yields 400,000 to 600,000 clones, approximately 31% seen once. This chain connects TRBV14 to TRBJ2-5; D gene uncertain. Sequenced sample: naive CD4+ T cells from blood. This clonotype was obtained from a man aged 18 to 29 in good health. The CDR3 is CASSPGFQTQYF. CDR3 DNA: TGTGCCAGCAGCCCGGGCTTTCAAACCCAGTACTTC.